Each of the 9 T cell receptor beta chains below was sequenced from the same sample in a study of response to subunit inactivated influenza vaccine. MiXCR was run by TCRdb on the RT-PCR reads, yielding one entry per CDR3 protein. The data contain hundreds of thousands of distinct CDR3 sequences, over 9.5% of them singletons. The material was PBMCs from blood, obtained about 40 days after vaccination. These receptor sequences come from a man in his fifties who received an inactivated influenza vaccine.

This clonotype appeared a few times. The rearrangement uses TRBV6-2 or TRBV6-3 and TRBJ2-2; perhaps D is TRBD1 or TRBD2 (6 bases each). The CDR3 is 16 amino acids. CDR1 and CDR2 (germline): MNHEY, SVGEGT. Trimming left V 2 bases short and J 1 base short, with 11 bases between. For the CDR3, the DNA is TGTGCCAGCAGTTACGTTCGGGGGCGGAACACCGGGGAGCTGTTTTTT. It codes for CASSYVRGRNTGELFF.

This chain connects TRBV5-1 to TRBJ1-5; 7 bases agree with TRBD1. CDR1 and CDR2 from the germline V gene are SGHRS and YFSETQ. V shed 0 bases, J shed 4 bases, and the junction held 4 bases outside the gene matches. This CDR3 spans 15 amino acids. The CDR3 bases are TGCGCCAGCAGCTTGGACGGGACAGCTAATCAGCCCCAGCATTTT. Encoded protein: CASSLDGTANQPQHF.

This chain joins TRBV4-1 and TRBJ2-2, with 10 bases matching TRBD2. The CDR3 runs 21 residues. The J segment lost 2 bases and the V segment lost 0 bases, leaving 15 bases of the junction unmatched. Germline V gene data show CDR1 as MGHRA and CDR2 as YSYEKL. CDR3 sequence (DNA): TGCGCCAGCAGCCAAGATGTATTAAGCGGGAGGGCCGCACTCAACACCGGGGAGCTGTTTTTT. This gives the protein CASSQDVLSGRAALNTGELFF.

The chain employs TRBV20-1 and TRBJ2-1; 11 bases match TRBD2. J gave up 7 bases and V 5 bases, and 4 bases lay outside the gene matches. The CDR3 length is 13 residues. Per the germline V gene, CDR1 is DFQATT and CDR2 is SNEGSKA (reference sequence). DNA for the CDR3: TGCAGTGCTCCGCCTAGCGGGAGGAATGAGCAGTTCTTC. Its translation: CSAPPSGRNEQFF.

This sequence joins TRBV3-1 and TRBJ2-5; D not resolved. Germline CDR1 LGHDT, CDR2 YNNKEL (reference sequence). The CDR3 is 13 amino acids. V dropped 3 bases and J dropped 1 base, with 6 bases sitting between them. The CDR3: CASSQPAQETQYF. Here the CDR3 DNA reads TGTGCCAGCAGCCAGCCCGCCCAAGAGACCCAGTACTTC.

This clonotype was seen repeatedly, ten times or more. V usage is TRBV12-3 or TRBV12-4 and J usage is TRBJ1-1; 7 positions match TRBD1. The junction had 3 bases not matched to a gene; V was cut back by 4 bases and J by 1 base. CDR3 length equals 14 residues. Here the CDR3 reads CASSSRQGNTEAFF. The CDR3 DNA reads as TGTGCCAGCAGTTCGCGACAGGGGAACACTGAAGCTTTCTTT.

The chain has TRBV25-1 and TRBJ1-5; 7 bases line up with TRBD1. J gave up 7 bases and V 5 bases, and 8 bases lay outside the gene matches. This CDR3 has 14 amino acids. Germline V gene data show CDR1 as MGHDK and CDR2 as SYGVNS. Written as DNA, the CDR3 is TGTGCCAGCAGTTGGGGGGACAGCGGGCAGCCCCAGCATTTT. Protein: CASSWGDSGQPQHF.

This rearrangement joins TRBV6-6 to TRBJ1-3; a weak D match, TRBD1 (6 bases). Germline CDR1 and CDR2: MNHNY and SVGAGI (reference sequence). Deletions cut 7 bases from V and 8 bases from J, with 15 bases between. The CDR3 consists of 13 residues. The CDR3 DNA reads TGTGCCAGCATTCGGGGGGCACGAGACACCATATATTTT. Amino acids: CASIRGARDTIYF.

This chain connects TRBV20-1 to TRBJ2-5; D not resolved. The CDR3 runs to 12 residues. Per germline, CDR1 DFQATT and CDR2 SNEGSKA (reference sequence). Trimming cost V 6 bases and J 4 bases, with 12 bases left between them. CDR3 in DNA: TGCAGTGCCGGAAAGGGAATAGAGACCCAGTACTTC. It encodes CSAGKGIETQYF.